This T cell receptor beta chain originates from a study of blood T cell repertoires in COVID-19. Whole-study context: The United States, Italy and Spain were the sources of the acute and convalescent COVID-19 samples. PBMCs, B-cell-depleted T cells, or T cells provided the cDNA or gDNA that made up the material.

The CDR3 loop spans 16 amino acids. After removal of 4 bases from V and 3 bases from J, the junction contained 8 bases not matched to a gene. The germline V gene has CDR1 SGDLS and CDR2 YYNGEE. Sequencing used immunoSEQ multiplex PCR; TCRdb keeps in-frame clones, though not all of them. This table has 99,000 or so clones, roughly 84% appearing once. The sample comprised peripheral blood. The chain combines TRBV9 with TRBJ2-1, with 9 bases that match TRBD2. This TCR was recovered from a man in his 70s with active or convalescent COVID-19. The CDR3: CASSSRAGGFYNEQFF. The CDR3 coding sequence is TGTGCCAGCAGCTCCCGAGCGGGGGGATTCTACAATGAGCAGTTCTTC.